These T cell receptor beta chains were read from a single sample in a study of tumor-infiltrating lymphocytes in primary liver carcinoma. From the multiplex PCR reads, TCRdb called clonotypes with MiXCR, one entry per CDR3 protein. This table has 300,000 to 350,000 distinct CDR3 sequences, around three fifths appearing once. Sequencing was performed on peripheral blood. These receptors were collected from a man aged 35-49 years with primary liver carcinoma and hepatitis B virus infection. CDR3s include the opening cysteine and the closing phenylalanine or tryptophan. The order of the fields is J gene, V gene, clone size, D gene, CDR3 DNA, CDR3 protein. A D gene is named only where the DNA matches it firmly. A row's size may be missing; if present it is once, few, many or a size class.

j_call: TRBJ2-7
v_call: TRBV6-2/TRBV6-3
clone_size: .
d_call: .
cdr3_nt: TGTGCCAGCAGTTACGATGGGAGGACTAACGGGATCTACGAGCAGTACTTC
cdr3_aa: CASSYDGRTNGIYEQYF

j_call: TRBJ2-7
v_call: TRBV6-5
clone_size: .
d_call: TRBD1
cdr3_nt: TGTACCAGCAGTCCATCCGGGACAGGGGACTGGTCCTACGAGCAGTACTTC
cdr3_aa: CTSSPSGTGDWSYEQYF

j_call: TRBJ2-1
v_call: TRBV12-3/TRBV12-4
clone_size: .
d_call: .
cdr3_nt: TGTGCCAGCAGGGGAACTAGGGGGACCCCCCTCCGGTTCTTC
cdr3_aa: CASRGTRGTPLRFF

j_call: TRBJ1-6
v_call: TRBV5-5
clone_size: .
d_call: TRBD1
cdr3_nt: TGTGCCAGCAGCTTGGCCCGGACAGGGAATTCACCCCTCCACTTT
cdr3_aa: CASSLARTGNSPLHF

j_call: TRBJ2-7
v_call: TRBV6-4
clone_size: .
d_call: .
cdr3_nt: TGTACCGGCCAGGGACACCCACCCTACGAGCAGTACTTC
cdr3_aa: CTGQGHPPYEQYF

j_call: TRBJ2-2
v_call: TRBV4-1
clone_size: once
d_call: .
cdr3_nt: TGCGCCAGCAACCAAGGACCGGGTCGGATGAACACCGGGGAGCTGTTTTTT
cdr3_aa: CASNQGPGRMNTGELFF

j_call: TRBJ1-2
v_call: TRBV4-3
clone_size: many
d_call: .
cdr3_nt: TGCGCCAGCAGCCAAGATCTAATCCCCAGGGGCAACTATGGCTACACCTTC
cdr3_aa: CASSQDLIPRGNYGYTF

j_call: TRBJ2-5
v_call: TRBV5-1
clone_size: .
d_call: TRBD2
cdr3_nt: TGCGCCAGCAGGCCTGGGACTAGCGGGAGGTATTTCGAGGAGACCCAGTACTTC
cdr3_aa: CASRPGTSGRYFEETQYF

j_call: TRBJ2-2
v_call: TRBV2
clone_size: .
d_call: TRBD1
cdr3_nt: TGTGCCAGCACCTGGGACAGGGGGCGAATGTCTGGGGAGCTGTTTTTT
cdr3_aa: CASTWDRGRMSGELFF

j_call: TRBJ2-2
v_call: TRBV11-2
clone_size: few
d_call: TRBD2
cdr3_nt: TGTGCCAGCAGTTTAAGACTAGCTGGGGAGCTGTTTTTT
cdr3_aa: CASSLRLAGELFF

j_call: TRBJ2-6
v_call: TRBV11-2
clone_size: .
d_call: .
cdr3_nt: TGTGCCAGCAGCAAGACAGGATTGATATCTGGGGCCAACGTCCTGACTTTC
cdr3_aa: CASSKTGLISGANVLTF

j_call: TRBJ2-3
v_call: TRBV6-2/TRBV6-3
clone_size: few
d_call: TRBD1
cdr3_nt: TGTGCCAGCATGAGGGGACAGGGGGATCCAGATACGCAGTATTTT
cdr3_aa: CASMRGQGDPDTQYF

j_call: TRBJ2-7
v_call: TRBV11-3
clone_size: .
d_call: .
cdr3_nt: TGTGCCAGCAGCTTAGATGGGACGGCCTACGAGCAGTACTTC
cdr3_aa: CASSLDGTAYEQYF

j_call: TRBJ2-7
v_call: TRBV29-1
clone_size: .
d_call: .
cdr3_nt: TGTAGCCCCTCCTCTAGCGCCGGGGTTGACGAGCAGTACTTC
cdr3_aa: CSPSSSAGVDEQYF

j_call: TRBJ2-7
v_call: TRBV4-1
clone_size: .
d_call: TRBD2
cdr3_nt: TGCGCCAGCAGCCGAAGGACTAGCGGGAGAGGGATCCCCTACGAGCAGTACTTC
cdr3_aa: CASSRRTSGRGIPYEQYF

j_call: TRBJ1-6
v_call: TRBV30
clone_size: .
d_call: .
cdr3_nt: TGTGCCTGGAGTGTACTTGTCGGAGACGGAGGTTCACCCCTCCACTTT
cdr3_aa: CAWSVLVGDGGSPLHF

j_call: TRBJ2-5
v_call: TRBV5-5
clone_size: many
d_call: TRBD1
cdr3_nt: TGTGCCAGCAGCGTTGGACAGGGAATCGAGACCCAGTACTTC
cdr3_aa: CASSVGQGIETQYF

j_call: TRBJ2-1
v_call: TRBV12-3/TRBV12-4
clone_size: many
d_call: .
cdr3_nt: TGTGCCAGCAACAGTGATAGCAAGTTCAATGAGCAGTTCTTC
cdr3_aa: CASNSDSKFNEQFF

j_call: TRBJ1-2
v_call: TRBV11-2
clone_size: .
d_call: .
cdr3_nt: TGTGCCAGCAGCGCCAACCCGCAGCCTAACTATGGCTACATCTTC
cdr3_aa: CASSANPQPNYGYIF

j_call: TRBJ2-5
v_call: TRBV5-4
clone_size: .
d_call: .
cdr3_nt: TGTGCCAGCAGCCAAACGGGGGAGGCAGAGACCCAGTACTTC
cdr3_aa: CASSQTGEAETQYF

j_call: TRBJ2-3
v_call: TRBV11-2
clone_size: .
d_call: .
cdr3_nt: TGTGCCAGCAGCCCCCCGTTCACAGATACGCAGTATTTT
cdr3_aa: CASSPPFTDTQYF

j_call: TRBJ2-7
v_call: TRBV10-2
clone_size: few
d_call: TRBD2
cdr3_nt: TGCGCCAGCAGTCGGGCGGGGGGCGGCTACGAGCAGTACTTC
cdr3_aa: CASSRAGGGYEQYF

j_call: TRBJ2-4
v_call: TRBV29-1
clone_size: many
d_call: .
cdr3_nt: TGCAGCACATCGGGGACATCGAGCAAAAACATTCAGTACTTC
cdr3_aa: CSTSGTSSKNIQYF

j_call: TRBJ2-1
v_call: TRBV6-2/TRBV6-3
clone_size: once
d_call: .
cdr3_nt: TGTACCAGCAATTACTCATTCGAGCGGGCGTCCTACAATGAGCAGTTCTTC
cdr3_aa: CTSNYSFERASYNEQFF

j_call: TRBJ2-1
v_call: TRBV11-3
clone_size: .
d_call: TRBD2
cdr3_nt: TGTCCCAGCAGCCCCGGACTTCTAGCGGGAGATAAGTCTAAGCAGTTCTTC
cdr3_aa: CPSSPGLLAGDKSKQFF

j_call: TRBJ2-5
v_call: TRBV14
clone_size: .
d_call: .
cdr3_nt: TGTGCCAGCAGCCAAGGGCCCGGCCAAGAGACCCAGTACTTC
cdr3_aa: CASSQGPGQETQYF

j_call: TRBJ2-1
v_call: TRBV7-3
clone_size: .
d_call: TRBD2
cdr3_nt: TGTGCCAGCAGCTTAGATAGCGGGAGACTCAATGAGCAGTTCTTC
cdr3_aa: CASSLDSGRLNEQFF

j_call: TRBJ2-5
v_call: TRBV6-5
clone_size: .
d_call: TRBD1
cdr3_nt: TGTGCCAGCAATTACACAGGGGGCGCGGAGACCCAGTACTTC
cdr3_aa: CASNYTGGAETQYF

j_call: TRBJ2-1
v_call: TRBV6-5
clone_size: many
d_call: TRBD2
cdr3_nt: TGTGCCGCAGGGGGACTAGCTGCCTACAATGAGCAGTTCTTC
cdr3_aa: CAAGGLAAYNEQFF

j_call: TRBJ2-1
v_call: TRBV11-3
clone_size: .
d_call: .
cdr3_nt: TGTACCAGCAGCTTAGATAGCGGAAGGTCCTACAATGAGCAGTTCTTC
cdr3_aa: CTSSLDSGRSYNEQFF

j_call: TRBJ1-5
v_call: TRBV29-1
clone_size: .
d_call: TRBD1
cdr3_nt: TGCAGCGTAGTGACAGGGAGTCAGCCCCAGCATTTT
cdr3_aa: CSVVTGSQPQHF

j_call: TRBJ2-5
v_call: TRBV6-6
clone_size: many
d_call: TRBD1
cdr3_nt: TGTGCCAGCAGTTTCCCGGGACAGGGGGCGGGAGAGACCCAGTACTTC
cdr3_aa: CASSFPGQGAGETQYF

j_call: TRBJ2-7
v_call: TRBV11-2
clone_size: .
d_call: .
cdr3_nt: TGTGCCAGCAGCTTAAAGAGCTCCCCCTACAAGCAGTACTTC
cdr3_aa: CASSLKSSPYKQYF

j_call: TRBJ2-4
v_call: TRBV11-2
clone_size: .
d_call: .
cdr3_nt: TGTGCCAGCAACGGGTCCGGGGGAACTCCAAACATTCAGTACTTC
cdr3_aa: CASNGSGGTPNIQYF

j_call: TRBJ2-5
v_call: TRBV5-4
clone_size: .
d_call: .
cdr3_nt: TGTGCCAGCATCTTGAGTAGGGAAGAGACCCAGTACTTC
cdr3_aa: CASILSREETQYF

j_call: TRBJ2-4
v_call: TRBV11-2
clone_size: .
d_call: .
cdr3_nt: TGTGCCATCAGCTTAGTACGGGACCTCTCCAAGAACATTCAGTACTTC
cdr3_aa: CAISLVRDLSKNIQYF

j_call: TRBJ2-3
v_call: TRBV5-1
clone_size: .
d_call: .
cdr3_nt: TGCGCCAGCAGCTTAGGAGTCGAAGATACGCAGTATTTT
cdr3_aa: CASSLGVEDTQYF

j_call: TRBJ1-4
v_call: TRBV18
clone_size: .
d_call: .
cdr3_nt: TGTGCCAGCTCCCAAGAGGAGGGAAAACTGTTTTTT
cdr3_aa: CASSQEEGKLFF

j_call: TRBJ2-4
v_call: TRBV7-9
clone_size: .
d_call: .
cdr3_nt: TGTGCCAGCAGCCCTTCCGACAGGCTCAAAAACATTCAGTACTTC
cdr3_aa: CASSPSDRLKNIQYF

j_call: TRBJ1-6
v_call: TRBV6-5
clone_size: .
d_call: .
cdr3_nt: TGTGCCAGCAGTTACTTTTCGGGCGGCAATTCACCCTTCCACTTT
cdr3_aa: CASSYFSGGNSPFHF

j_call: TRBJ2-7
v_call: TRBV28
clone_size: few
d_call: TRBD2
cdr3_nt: TGTGCCAGCAGCATAGCGGGAACCTCCTACGAGCAGTACTTC
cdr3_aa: CASSIAGTSYEQYF

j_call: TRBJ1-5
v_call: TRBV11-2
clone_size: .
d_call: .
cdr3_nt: TGTGCCAGCAGCGCTCTAACAGGGAACAGCAATCAGCCCCGGCATTTT
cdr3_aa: CASSALTGNSNQPRHF

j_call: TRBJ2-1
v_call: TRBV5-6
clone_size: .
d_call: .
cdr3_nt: TGTGCCGGCAGCTTGGCAGGGTGGAGGGACAATGAGCAGTTCTTC
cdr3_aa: CAGSLAGWRDNEQFF

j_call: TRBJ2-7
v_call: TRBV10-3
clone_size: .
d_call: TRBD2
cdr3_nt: TGTGCCATCATTGCGGGGGATAGTCGGCCCGAGCAGTACTTC
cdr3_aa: CAIIAGDSRPEQYF

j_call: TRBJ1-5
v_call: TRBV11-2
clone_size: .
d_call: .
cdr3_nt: TGTGACAGCAGCTTAGAGCGATATCAGCACCAGCATTTC
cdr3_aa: CDSSLERYQHQHF

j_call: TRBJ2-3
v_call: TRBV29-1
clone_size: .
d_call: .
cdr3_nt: TGCAGCGTTGTGTTCCGGTTGCCGGATACGCAGTATTTT
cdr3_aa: CSVVFRLPDTQYF

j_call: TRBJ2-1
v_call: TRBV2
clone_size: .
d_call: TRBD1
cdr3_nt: TGTGCCACCATACAGGGGGCTGGCTCCTACAATGAGCAGTTCTTC
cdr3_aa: CATIQGAGSYNEQFF